What follows are 30 T cell receptor beta chains derived from one specimen sequenced in a study of control samples from healthy donors and cancer patients. The method was immunoSEQ multiplex PCR; TCRdb's version includes in-frame clones alone and lacks a portion of them. Found here are 350,000 to 450,000 clones, 75% to 95% of them singletons; the top ten hold over 5.5%. Sequenced material: PBMCs. The receptors derive from a man between 40 and 49 years old with head and neck cancer.

The rearrangement links TRBV6-5 to TRBJ2-7; D is possibly TRBD1 (7 bases). CDR1 is MNHEY and CDR2 is SVGAGI in the germline V gene. The germline V and J ends were trimmed by 6 bases and 7 bases, with 22 bases remaining between them. CDR3 length: 15 amino acids. In DNA, the CDR3 is TGTGCCAGCAGCCGAACCGCAGGGGGGATGGGGGAGCAGTACTTC. Its translation: CASSRTAGGMGEQYF.

This clone was found a few times. The genes are TRBV30 and TRBJ2-7, with TRBD1 identical over 9 bases. This CDR3 has 14 amino acids. V shed 3 bases and J 2 bases; nucleotides not matched to a gene: 5. In germline, CDR1 is GTSNPN, CDR2 SVGIG (reference sequence). The DNA of the CDR3 is TGTGCCTGGAGACAGACAGGGGGTACCTACGAGCAGTACTTC. It translates to CAWRQTGGTYEQYF. The full variable domain, in which reference TRBV30 and TRBJ2-7 provide the parts outside the CDR3, is SQTIHQWPATLVQPVGSPLSLECTVEGTSNPNLYWYRQAAGRGLQLLFYSVGIGQISSEVPQNLSASRPQDRQFILSSKKLLLSDSGFYLCAWRQTGGTYEQYFGPGTRLTVT.

The chain is built from TRBV7-3 and TRBJ2-1, with TRBD2 matching 13 bases. The V gene end was trimmed by 5 bases and the J gene end by 7 bases; junction bases not matched to a gene: 14. The CDR3 has 18 residues. CDR1 is SGHTA, CDR2 FQGTGA, per germline. The DNA of the CDR3 is TGTGCCAGCAGCCACAATGTCCCGACTAGCGGGAGGAAAAATGAGCAGTTCTTC. Residues: CASSHNVPTSGRKNEQFF.

The table lists this clone with a count of one. The genes are TRBV5-1 and TRBJ1-1; a possible D gene is TRBD1 (5 bases). V gave up 5 bases and J gave up 0 bases, with 11 bases separating them. The CDR3 runs to 14 residues. Germline V gene sequence: CDR1 SGHRS, CDR2 YFSETQ. The CDR3 DNA sequence: TGCGCCAGCAGGTTCAGGGATATGAACACTGAAGCTTTCTTT. This translates into CASRFRDMNTEAFF.

The rearrangement uses TRBV3-1 (or the pseudogene TRBV3-2) and TRBJ1-4; weak D call: TRBD1 (6 bases). Deletions cut 6 bases from V and 4 bases from J, with 15 bases between. The CDR3 is made up of 15 amino acids. Germline CDR1 reads LGHDT; CDR2 reads YNNKEL (reference sequence). The CDR3 protein is CASSPRGGRNEKLFF. DNA of the CDR3: TGTGCCAGCAGTCCTCGTGGGGGCCGTAATGAAAAACTGTTTTTT.

The chain is built from TRBV7-2 and TRBJ2-5; 7 bases align to TRBD1. The CDR3 totals 13 residues. V lost 4 bases, J lost 4 bases, and 3 bases stayed unmatched. Germline V gives CDR1 SGHTA, CDR2 FQGNSA. CDR3 coding DNA: TGTGCCAGCAGCTCGACAGGGTCAGAGACCCAGTACTTC. Protein: CASSSTGSETQYF.

The genes are TRBV21-1 and TRBJ2-5; the D call in the table, TRBD1, was not verified against the DNA. TRBV21-1 is labeled a pseudogene. The CDR3 spans 14 residues. The CDR3 DNA sequence: TGTGCCAGCAGCAAAAAGGGGTTTCGGGAGACCCAGTACTTC. It encodes CASSKKGFRETQYF.

J is TRBJ2-5 and V is TRBV9; D is undetermined. Germline V lookup: CDR1 SGDLS, CDR2 YYNGEE. The CDR3 covers 12 residues. Deletions cut 0 bases from V and 4 bases from J, with 4 bases between. DNA of the CDR3: TGTGCCAGCAGCGTAGACGGAGAGACCCAGTACTTC. Its protein product is CASSVDGETQYF.

This sequence joins TRBV7-6 and TRBJ2-7; a weak D match, TRBD1 (5 bases). Trimming took off 3 bases at V and 1 base at J, with 7 bases between the two ends. CDR1 and CDR2 (germline): SGHVS, FNYEAQ. The CDR3 has 13 residues. CDR3 sequence (DNA): TGTGCCAGCAGCTTCAGGGATTCCTACGAGCAGTACTTC. It encodes CASSFRDSYEQYF.

The chain is built from TRBV7-5 and TRBJ2-7; the D call TRBD2 from the table was never checked on the DNA. TRBV7-5 has pseudogene status. This CDR3 contains 17 residues. The CDR3 nucleotides are TGTGCAACTTCATGGGCTAGCGGGAGAACGAGCCCCTACGAGCAGTACTTC. Its protein product is CATSWASGRTSPYEQYF.

The J gene is TRBJ1-3, the V gene TRBV30; D is undetermined. The CDR3 extends over 11 amino acids. In germline, CDR1 is GTSNPN, CDR2 SVGIG (reference sequence). Deletions cut 3 bases from V and 4 bases from J, with 4 bases between. CDR3 bases: TGTGCCTGGAGATTGGGAAACACCATATATTTT. Protein: CAWRLGNTIYF.

V is TRBV11-1 and J is TRBJ1-1, with 7 bases matching TRBD1. Germline values: CDR1 SGHAT, CDR2 FQDESV (reference sequence). Trimming at V came to 6 bases and at J to 8 bases, leaving 9 bases not matched to a gene. The CDR3 sequence is 13 residues long. For the CDR3, the DNA is TGTGCCAGCAGGCCAGGGGGTCGGTACGAAGCTTTCTTT. Translating it yields CASRPGGRYEAFF. Drawing the rest from reference TRBV11-1 and TRBJ1-1, the complete variable domain is EAEVAQSPRYKITEKSQAVAFWCDPISGHATLYWYRQILGQGPELLVQFQDESVVDDSQLPKDRFSAERLKGVDSTLKIQPAELGDSAMYLCASRPGGRYEAFFGQGTRLTVV.

The V gene is TRBV12-5, the J gene TRBJ2-6, with 11 positions matching TRBD2. Germline V gene sequence: CDR1 LGHNT, CDR2 FRNRAP. Trimming removed 0 bases from V and 2 bases from J; junction bases left unmatched: 3. This CDR3 has 18 residues. This CDR3 is CASGLVTSGRTGANVLTF. As DNA, the CDR3 is TGTGCTAGTGGTTTGGTAACTAGCGGGAGAACTGGGGCCAACGTCCTGACTTTC.

J is TRBJ2-2 and V is TRBV4-3; D unclear. The CDR3 totals 16 residues. With 0 bases removed from V and 0 bases from J, the gap between germline ends came to 8 bases. Germline loops: CDR1 LGHNA, CDR2 YSLEER. CDR3 amino acids: CASSQDFRTNTGELFF. CDR3 sequence (DNA): TGCGCCAGCAGCCAAGATTTCCGGACGAACACCGGGGAGCTGTTTTTT.

CDR3 nucleotides: TGTGCCACCAGTGGGACGGACAGGGCAATTAAATCTAGCACAGATACGCAGTATTTT. Residues: CATSGTDRAIKSSTDTQYF. The chain combines TRBV24-1 with TRBJ2-3, with 8 bases aligning to TRBD1. Germline loops: CDR1 KGHDR, CDR2 SFDVKD. This CDR3 contains 19 residues. J lost 0 bases, V lost 5 bases, and 15 bases had no gene match.

This clone appeared a single time. The genes are TRBV6-6 and TRBJ2-2; D might be TRBD2 (6 bases). The CDR3 is 17 residues long. In germline, CDR1 is MNHNY, CDR2 SVGAGI (reference sequence). Trimming removed 5 bases from V and 3 bases from J, with 19 bases in between. In DNA form, the CDR3 reads TGTGCCAGCAGTCCGAGTCTGGTGACTAGTGACACCGGGGAGCTGTTTTTT. Protein sequence: CASSPSLVTSDTGELFF.

This chain uses TRBV6-6 with TRBJ1-1; 8 bases match TRBD1. From germline, CDR1 is MNHNY and CDR2 SVGAGI (reference sequence). The ends lost 4 bases at V and 4 bases at J; junction bases unmatched: 8. The CDR3 contains 15 residues. The CDR3 DNA reads as TGTGCCAGCAGTTTCGGACAGGGTGGGATCACTGAAGCTTTCTTT. This translates into CASSFGQGGITEAFF.

This clone was recorded once. This chain uses TRBV2 with TRBJ2-7, with D possibly matching TRBD2 (6 bases). V lost 7 bases, J lost 3 bases, and 19 bases lay in between. CDR3 size: 15 residues. Germline values: CDR1 SNHLY, CDR2 FYNNEI. The CDR3 nucleotides are TGTGCCAGCACCCAAAGGGGTACCGGGAGCTACGAGCAGTACTTC. Translating gives CASTQRGTGSYEQYF.

The chain uses TRBV15 and TRBJ2-5; 7 positions match TRBD2. The V segment lost 1 base and the J segment 3 bases; nucleotides outside the gene matches: 5. Germline V lookup: CDR1 LNHNV, CDR2 YYDKDF (reference sequence). This CDR3 is built from 15 residues. As DNA, the CDR3 is TGTGCCACCAGCAGAGGGGGGGGTGTTGAAGAGACCCAGTACTTC. Encoded protein: CATSRGGGVEETQYF.

The gene calls are TRBV7-9 and TRBJ2-1; possible D gene TRBD1, 7 bases. Germline loops: CDR1 SEHNR, CDR2 FQNEAQ (reference sequence). V was trimmed by 0 bases and J by 7 bases, leaving 13 bases between them. The CDR3 is 15 residues long. In DNA, the CDR3 is TGTGCCAGCAGCTTAGCGCAGGGGGGTTTTAATGAGCAGTTCTTC. Its translation is CASSLAQGGFNEQFF.

The J gene is TRBJ2-1, the V gene TRBV7-3, with no clear D. Trimming left V 0 bases short and J 5 bases short, with 11 bases between. The CDR3 length is 15 residues. Per the germline V gene, CDR1 is SGHTA and CDR2 is FQGTGA. The CDR3 DNA follows: TGTGCCAGCAGCTTAACGGGATTAAGTAACAATGAGCAGTTCTTC. It specifies CASSLTGLSNNEQFF.

The chain uses TRBV27 and TRBJ2-3; 8 nucleotides align to TRBD1. The CDR3 runs 18 residues. V lost 2 bases, J lost 4 bases, and 14 bases stayed unmatched. Germline V gene data show CDR1 as MNHEY and CDR2 as SMNVEV (reference sequence). The CDR3 sequence: CASSLIPAGQGRADTQYF. CDR3 DNA: TGTGCCAGCAGTTTAATTCCGGCAGGACAGGGAAGAGCAGATACGCAGTATTTT.

This sequence joins TRBV11-2 and TRBJ1-5; the D is unclear. V was cut by 5 bases and J by 6 bases, with 11 bases left in between. This CDR3 has 13 residues. Germline V gene lookup returns CDR1 SGHAT and CDR2 FQNNGV. The CDR3 here is CASSRTRLQPQHF. In DNA, the CDR3 is TGTGCCAGCAGCCGAACCCGGCTTCAGCCCCAGCATTTT.

The rearrangement uses TRBV5-1 and TRBJ2-5; 9 bases are a match to TRBD1. Germline loops: CDR1 SGHRS, CDR2 YFSETQ. The CDR3 spans 13 residues. The ends lost 4 bases at V and 4 bases at J; junction bases unmatched: 2. The DNA for the CDR3 is TGCGCCAGCAGCAGGGACAGGGTAGAGACCCAGTACTTC. Its translation: CASSRDRVETQYF.

The chain is built from TRBV6-5 and TRBJ1-4; D might be TRBD1 (5 bases). V was clipped by 6 bases and J by 12 bases, with 14 bases between them. CDR3 length equals 12 residues. Germline loops: CDR1 MNHEY, CDR2 SVGAGI. CDR3 region: CASSRTAGELFF. CDR3 sequence (DNA): TGTGCCAGCAGCCGGACGGCGGGGGAACTGTTTTTT.

J is TRBJ1-6 and V is TRBV4-3, with 8 nucleotides matching TRBD1. This CDR3 is built from 15 residues. CDR1 LGHNA and CDR2 YSLEER come from the germline V gene. The V gene end was trimmed by 4 bases and the J gene end by 1 base; junction bases not matched to a gene: 0. CDR3 region: CASSRQGSYNSPLHF. CDR3 nucleotide sequence: TGCGCCAGCAGCCGACAGGGGTCCTATAATTCACCCCTCCACTTT.

This clone came up a few times. The chain uses TRBV19 and TRBJ1-5; 7 nucleotides agree with TRBD1. Germline V gene data show CDR1 as LNHDA and CDR2 as SQIVND (reference sequence). V trimming: 4 bases; J trimming: 7 bases; junction bases outside the gene matches: 4. CDR3 length: 13 amino acids. Here the CDR3 DNA reads TGTGCCAGTAGTACTGACAGGGACCAGCCCCAGCATTTT. Its protein product is CASSTDRDQPQHF.

The chain has TRBV5-4 and TRBJ1-1, with TRBD1 as a possible D gene (5 bases). Trimming took off 0 bases at V and 4 bases at J, with 13 bases between the two ends. Germline CDR1 and CDR2: SGHNT and YYREEE (reference sequence). The CDR3 runs 15 residues. The DNA of the CDR3 is TGTGCCAGCAGCTTGGCCCCTAGGGGCGGCACTGAAGCTTTCTTT. Its protein product is CASSLAPRGGTEAFF.

The chain carries TRBV9 and TRBJ1-3, with a tentative D call TRBD1 (5 bases). The CDR3 is 17 amino acids. The V gene's germline CDR1 is SGDLS and CDR2 YYNGEE. V was cut by 0 bases and J by 0 bases, with 13 bases left in between. CDR3 in amino acids: CASSVDPGGASGNTIYF. In DNA form, the CDR3 reads TGTGCCAGCAGCGTAGACCCCGGCGGGGCCTCTGGAAACACCATATATTTT.

V gene TRBV2 combines with J gene TRBJ2-5, with 8 positions matching TRBD2. This CDR3 is built from 15 residues. The germline CDR1 and CDR2 sequences are SNHLY and FYNNEI. V was clipped by 4 bases and J by 5 bases; unmatched bases: 9. CDR3 nucleotides: TGTGCCAGCAGTGTTGAGCGGGAGTGGGGGGAGACCCAGTACTTC. This translates into CASSVEREWGETQYF.